Listed here are 14 T cell receptor beta chains from one sample, sequenced in a study of cytomegalovirus exposure and HLA in healthy donors. 60 Vbeta and 13 Jbeta primers were used in PCR. Measured with immunoSEQ multiplex PCR; TCRdb has only the in-frame clones, and not every one. The profile covers about 150,000 clones, with under 70% appearing a single time and 6.5% taken by the ten largest. Material for sequencing was PBMCs. The receptors derive from a woman aged 55-70 years in good health and CMV-seronegative.

CDR3 loop: CASSEQSNEKLFF. In nucleotides, the CDR3 is TGTGCCAGCAGTGAACAGTCTAATGAAAAACTGTTTTTT. This rearrangement joins TRBV25-1 to TRBJ1-4; D not resolved. The V end was cut by 2 bases, the J end by 3 bases, with 4 bases between. This CDR3 region has 13 residues. Germline CDR1 MGHDK, CDR2 SYGVNS.

This clone was detected only once. This rearrangement joins TRBV9 to TRBJ2-3; 7 bases align to TRBD2. The CDR3 is 16 residues long. Losses at the gene ends were 0 bases for V and 6 bases for J; bases not matched to a gene: 10. Germline assignment: CDR1 SGDLS and CDR2 YYNGEE. Here the CDR3 DNA reads TGTGCCAGCAGCGTAGGCGCGGGAGCGAAGGGGGATACGCAGTATTTT. Amino acids: CASSVGAGAKGDTQYF.

The chain uses TRBV7-8 and TRBJ1-5; TRBD1 agrees at 8 bases. Unmatched junction bases numbered 3, after V lost 1 base and J lost 4 bases. The length of the CDR3 is 15 residues. CDR1 and CDR2 from the germline V gene are SGHVS and FQNEAQ. CDR3 residues: CASSLGTGFNQPQHF. CDR3 DNA: TGTGCCAGCAGCTTAGGGACAGGGTTTAATCAGCCCCAGCATTTT.

The chain couples TRBV7-9 to TRBJ1-5, with D perhaps matching TRBD1 (6 bases). There are 13 residues in the CDR3. The germline gives CDR1 SEHNR, CDR2 FQNEAQ (reference sequence). Trimming left V 5 bases short and J 7 bases short, with 12 bases between. The DNA for the CDR3 is TGTGCCAGCAGCCCCGGACAGAAACAGCCCCAGCATTTT. Translation: CASSPGQKQPQHF.

The rearrangement links TRBV7-2 to TRBJ1-2; D is uncertain. V was trimmed by 6 bases and J by 8 bases, leaving 13 bases between them. Per germline, CDR1 SGHTA and CDR2 FQGNSA. The CDR3 contains 12 residues. CDR3 bases: TGTGCCAGCAGTTCTAGGACGGGAGGCTACACCTTC. This translates into CASSSRTGGYTF. The whole variable domain, filled in from reference TRBV7-2 and TRBJ1-2, reads GAGVSQSPSNKVTEKGKDVELRCDPISGHTALYWYRQSLGQGLEFLIYFQGNSAPDKSGLPSDRFSAERTGGSVSTLTIQRTQQEDSAVYLCASSSRTGGYTFGSGTRLTVV.

The chain carries TRBV6-1 and TRBJ2-7, with TRBD1 matching 7 bases. The CDR3 spans 15 residues. In germline, CDR1 is MNHNS, CDR2 SASEGT. With V trimmed by 7 bases and J by 0 bases, 9 bases remained unmatched. The CDR3 bases are TGTGCCAGCAACCCTAGGGACAGAAGCTCCTACGAGCAGTACTTC. This codes for CASNPRDRSSYEQYF.

The chain joins TRBV28 to TRBJ1-2; 8 nucleotides align to TRBD1. This CDR3 contains 19 residues. Looked up from germline, CDR1 is MDHEN and CDR2 is SYDVKM. V gave up 4 bases and J gave up 4 bases; unmatched junction bases: 20. In DNA, the CDR3 is TGTGCCAGCAGTTCCTCCAGACTAAGACGGACAGGGCTTTTCTATGGCTACACCTTC. Its protein product is CASSSSRLRRTGLFYGYTF.

There are a few counts of this clone. J is TRBJ2-7 and V is TRBV7-9; 7 bases fit TRBD1. CDR1 and CDR2 (germline): SEHNR, FQNEAQ (reference sequence). With V trimmed by 8 bases and J by 1 base, 8 bases remained unmatched. The CDR3 sequence is 14 residues long. CDR3 loop: CASRLDRHSYEQYF. CDR3 bases: TGTGCCAGCCGCCTGGACAGGCATTCCTACGAGCAGTACTTC.

This clone has just one count. This chain joins TRBV6-1 and TRBJ1-6; 8 bases fit TRBD1. The germline CDR1 and CDR2 sequences are MNHNS and SASEGT. The V gene end was trimmed by 4 bases and the J gene end by 7 bases; junction bases not matched to a gene: 0. The CDR3 is 13 residues long. This CDR3 reads CASSGQGNSPLHF. Written as DNA, the CDR3 is TGTGCCAGCAGTGGACAGGGGAATTCACCCCTCCACTTT.

The chain is built from TRBV2 and TRBJ2-3; D may be TRBD2 (5 bases). Trimming removed 2 bases at V and 0 bases at J, with 9 bases between. Germline CDR1 SNHLY, CDR2 FYNNEI. The CDR3 sequence is 15 residues long. The CDR3 region has the DNA TGTGCCAGCAGTGAATTAGCGCATAGCACAGATACGCAGTATTTT. Translation gives CASSELAHSTDTQYF. Using reference TRBV2 and TRBJ2-3 for the parts outside the CDR3, the full variable domain is EPEVTQTPSHQVTQMGQEVILRCVPISNHLYFYWYRQILGQKVEFLVSFYNNEISEKSEIFDDQFSVERPDGSNFTLKIRSTKLEDSAMYFCASSELAHSTDTQYFGPGTRLTVL.

The V call is TRBV7-2, the J call TRBJ2-1; D remains ambiguous. V was cut by 5 bases and J by 8 bases, with 7 bases left in between. CDR3 length: 11 amino acids. Germline lookup yields CDR1 SGHTA and CDR2 FQGNSA. CDR3 sequence: CASSRVDEQFF. CDR3 DNA: TGTGCCAGCAGCCGTGTCGATGAGCAGTTCTTC.

The chain links TRBV5-4 to TRBJ1-4, with 7 positions matching TRBD1. Germline trimming cut 2 bases from V and 4 bases from J; bases unmatched to any gene: 8. CDR1 SGHNT and CDR2 YYREEE come from the germline V gene (reference sequence). The CDR3 loop spans 16 amino acids. DNA for the CDR3: TGTGCCAGCAGCTTCAAGGGGGCCATCGGTAATGAAAAACTGTTTTTT. Its protein is CASSFKGAIGNEKLFF.

This clone was counted a single time. Germline and junction disagree at one end, which may indicate a read error. The gene calls are TRBV7-9 and TRBJ2-2, with 9 nucleotides matching TRBD2. The CDR3 has 16 amino acids. CDR1 and CDR2 (germline): SEHNR, FQNEAQ (reference sequence). The CDR3 nucleotides read TGTTCCAGCAGCTTACAAGGCGGGGGGGTCACCGGGGAGCTGTTTTTT. Its protein product is CSSSLQGGGVTGELFF.

The chain couples TRBV19 to TRBJ2-1; 8 bases are a match to TRBD1. The CDR3 totals 14 residues. V lost 7 bases, J lost 2 bases, and 4 bases stayed unmatched. Per germline, CDR1 LNHDA and CDR2 SQIVND (reference sequence). CDR3 in DNA: TGTGCCAGTACAGGGGGCTGGACCTACAATGAGCAGTTCTTC. Translated: CASTGGWTYNEQFF. Full variable domain (rest looked up from reference TRBV19 and TRBJ2-1): DGGITQSPKYLFRKEGQNVTLSCEQNLNHDAMYWYRQDPGQGLRLIYYSQIVNDFQKGDIAEGYSVSREKKESFPLTVTSAQKNPTAFYLCASTGGWTYNEQFFGPGTRLTVL.